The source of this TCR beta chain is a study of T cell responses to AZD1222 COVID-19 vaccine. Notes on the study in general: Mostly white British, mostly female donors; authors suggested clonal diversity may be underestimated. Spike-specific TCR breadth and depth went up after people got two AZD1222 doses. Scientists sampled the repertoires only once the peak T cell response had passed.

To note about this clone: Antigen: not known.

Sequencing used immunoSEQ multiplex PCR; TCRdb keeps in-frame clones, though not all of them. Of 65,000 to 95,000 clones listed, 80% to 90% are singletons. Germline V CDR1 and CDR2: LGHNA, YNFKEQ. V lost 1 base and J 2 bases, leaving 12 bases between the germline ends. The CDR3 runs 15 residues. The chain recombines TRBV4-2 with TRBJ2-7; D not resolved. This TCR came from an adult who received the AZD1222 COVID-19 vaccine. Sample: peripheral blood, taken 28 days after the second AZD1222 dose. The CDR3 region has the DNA TGTGCCAGCAGCCAAGGTTTGGGAATCGCCTACGAGCAGTACTTC. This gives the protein CASSQGLGIAYEQYF.